This section outlines one T cell receptor beta chain sequence together with its context. Its specificity is unknown. Use of 60 Vbeta and 13 Jbeta primers characterized the PCR. The protocol was immunoSEQ multiplex PCR, while the TCRdb copy is restricted to in-frame clones and leaves out a portion. The sample gives roughly 71,000 clones, 66% of which show up once; less than 25% is in the top ten. The V end lost 5 bases, the J end lost 11 bases, and 12 bases lay between the germline ends. CDR1 SEHNR and CDR2 FQNEAQ come from the germline V gene (reference sequence). The CDR3 extends over 11 amino acids. This sample was included in a study of cytomegalovirus exposure and HLA in healthy donors. Study observations and caveats: When a later analysis was performed, an Asian-associated ancestry cluster reportedly had fewer N-insertions than the approximately 600-donor mean. V- and J-gene trimming of TCR beta was linked (in a later analysis) to a missense DCLRE1C variant. TCR beta V segments were, for the most part, productive about 87% or about 30% of the time in an earlier analysis.

This TCR was sampled from a man aged 35 to 55 in good health and CMV-seropositive. This rearrangement joins TRBV7-9 to TRBJ1-1, with D hard to call. The sequenced sample was PBMCs. The CDR3 loop is CASSGAGEAFF. The CDR3, as DNA: TGTGCCAGCAGCGGAGCGGGAGAGGCTTTCTTT.